Each of the 8 T cell receptor beta chains below was sequenced from the same sample in a study of shared clonotypes between healthy human individuals. Assay used: immunoSEQ multiplex PCR; TCRdb lists only in-frame clones, some missing. The sample shows fewer than 400,000 clones, 74% of them seen only once. The sample consisted of memory CD4+ T cells sorted from blood. Indicated subset: CD45RA-negative fraction. These receptors came from a man aged 25 to 45 in good health.

The rearrangement joins TRBV2 to TRBJ1-3, with TRBD1 matching over 7 bases. V gave up 4 bases and J gave up 3 bases; unmatched junction bases: 3. From germline, CDR1 is SNHLY and CDR2 FYNNEI. This CDR3 region has 14 residues. The CDR3 region is CASSVTGSGNTIYF. The CDR3 DNA reads TGTGCCAGCAGTGTGACAGGGAGTGGAAACACCATATATTTT.

This clone was seen a few times. Other DNA sequences within the sample encode an identical CDR3. CDR3 sequence reads: CASSPPRADTQYF. The DNA for the CDR3 is TGTGCCAGCAGCCCCCCAAGGGCAGATACGCAGTATTTT. The V and J genes are TRBV5-4 and TRBJ2-3; D ambiguous. Germline loops: CDR1 SGHNT, CDR2 YYREEE (reference sequence). V gave up 4 bases and J gave up 4 bases, with 10 bases separating them. This CDR3 region has 13 residues.

This clone showed up just once. J is TRBJ2-1 and V is TRBV27, with a possible D match to TRBD2 (7 bases). The CDR3 spans 13 residues. V was pared by 5 bases and J by 14 bases, with 19 bases between. Germline-derived CDR1 and CDR2 are MNHEY and SMNVEV (reference sequence). The CDR3 nucleotides are TGTGCCAGCAGTCCGAGTAAGGGGGGGGGAAAGTTCTTC. Its protein is CASSPSKGGGKFF.

The chain uses TRBV10-3 and TRBJ2-7; the D is unclear. The V end was cut by 0 bases, the J end by 2 bases, with 2 bases between. Germline values: CDR1 ENHRY, CDR2 SYGVKD. The CDR3 contains 12 residues. The CDR3 DNA reads TGTGCCATCAGTGAGTCTGCCTACGAGCAGTACTTC. It is translated as CAISESAYEQYF.

The V and J genes are TRBV11-2 and TRBJ2-5, with a possible D match to TRBD2 (5 bases). Germline CDR1 and CDR2: SGHAT and FQNNGV. V was shortened by 4 bases and J by 5 bases, with 11 bases between the two germline ends. CDR3 size: 13 residues. CDR3 nucleotide sequence: TGTGCCAGCAGCTCACTTTCGGGGGAGACCCAGTACTTC. Encoded protein: CASSSLSGETQYF.

The chain carries TRBV29-1 and TRBJ2-7, with D possibly matching TRBD2 (7 bases). The V gene's germline CDR1 is SQVTM and CDR2 ANQGSEA. This CDR3 is built from 11 residues. The V and J ends lost 3 bases and 6 bases respectively, with 9 bases between them. This chain's CDR3 is CSVEGGGEQYF. The CDR3 nucleotides are TGCAGCGTTGAGGGAGGGGGCGAGCAGTACTTC.

The chain uses TRBV7-2 and TRBJ1-5, with no clear D. V lost 1 base, J lost 2 bases, and 6 bases lay in between. The germline V gene has CDR1 SGHTA and CDR2 FQGNSA. The CDR3 consists of 14 residues. Written as DNA, the CDR3 is TGTGCCAGCAGCTTAGTTTACGGCAATCAGCCCCAGCATTTT. The encoded protein is CASSLVYGNQPQHF.

V gene TRBV7-9 combines with J gene TRBJ1-1; D possibly corresponds to TRBD1 (6 bases). V was clipped by 4 bases and J by 4 bases, with 10 bases between them. The CDR3 has 13 amino acids. The germline CDR1 and CDR2 sequences are SEHNR and FQNEAQ (reference sequence). CDR3 residues: CASSYRVSTEAFF. CDR3 bases: TGTGCCAGCAGCTACAGGGTTTCCACTGAAGCTTTCTTT.